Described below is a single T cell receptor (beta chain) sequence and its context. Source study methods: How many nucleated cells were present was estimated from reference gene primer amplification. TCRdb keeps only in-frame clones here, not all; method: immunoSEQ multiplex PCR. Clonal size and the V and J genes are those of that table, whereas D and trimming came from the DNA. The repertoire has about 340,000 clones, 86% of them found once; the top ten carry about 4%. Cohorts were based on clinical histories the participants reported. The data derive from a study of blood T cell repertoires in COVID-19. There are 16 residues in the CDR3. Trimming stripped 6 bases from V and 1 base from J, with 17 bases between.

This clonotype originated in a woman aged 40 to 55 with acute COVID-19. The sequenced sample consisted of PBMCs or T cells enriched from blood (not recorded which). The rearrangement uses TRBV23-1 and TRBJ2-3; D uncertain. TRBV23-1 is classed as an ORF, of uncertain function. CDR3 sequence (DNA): TGCGCCAGCAGGCATCATATACTACGACGCACAGATACGCAGTATTTT. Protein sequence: CASRHHILRRTDTQYF.